The clone carrying this TCR beta chain was detected a few times. Its antigen is currently unknown. Germline CDR1 and CDR2: GTSNPN and SVGIG (reference sequence). Deletions cut 5 bases from V and 6 bases from J, with 7 bases between. The CDR3 is made up of 11 amino acids. The source of the sample is a study of OX40 agonist ivuxolimab in advanced cancers. Study overall: Patients with prior anti-PD-1, anti-PD-L1 or anti-CTLA-4 therapy were eligible; 40% had some.

Assay: immunoSEQ multiplex PCR; the TCRdb copy retains only in-frame clones and omits some. The sample has 60,000 or so clones; around nine tenths are singletons. Sampled blood was obtained at baseline, cycle 4 day 1, and cycle 7 day 1. Study-wide findings and caveats: It was not determined which antigens were specifically recognized by the peripheral T cells that had undergone clonal expansion. Among the lowest levels of clonal expansion were found in partial responders at 0.1-3.0 mg/kg.

V usage is TRBV30 and J usage is TRBJ2-2; TRBD2 might be the D (5 bases). The input for sequencing was CD4+ or CD8+ T cells sorted from blood, taken in a trial of the OX40 agonist ivuxolimab. This receptor was taken from an adult with an advanced solid tumor such as melanoma, head and neck, liver or kidney cancer. CDR3 nucleotides: TGTGCCTGGTCCGGGGCCGGGGAGCTGTTTTTT. Translating it yields CAWSGAGELFF.